This T cell receptor (beta chain) was observed in a study of cytomegalovirus exposure and HLA in healthy donors. 60 Vbeta and 13 Jbeta primers were used in PCR. The data were produced by immunoSEQ multiplex PCR, yet TCRdb's version contains in-frame clones alone and is incomplete. The data show roughly 130,000 clones, more than 60% seen once. Study-wide results and caveats: Most of the TCR beta V segments (in an earlier analysis) were productive either about 87% or about 30% of the time. When presence/absence was analysed, sequencing depth was taken to be roughly uniform across donors. The classifier was said to identify cytomegalovirus status with high specificity and sensitivity.

On this clone: Its antigen is unidentified.

Germline V CDR1 and CDR2: SGHTA, FQGNSA. The CDR3 is 15 amino acids. Trimming removed 2 bases from V and 1 base from J; junction bases left unmatched: 2. The sequenced sample consisted of PBMCs. The TCR comes from a woman aged 45 to 65 in good health and CMV-seropositive. This chain joins TRBV7-2 and TRBJ1-1; the match to TRBD1 covers 9 bases. The CDR3, as DNA: TGTGCCAGCAGCTTAACAGGGGGCGGGAACACTGAAGCTTTCTTT. This gives the protein CASSLTGGGNTEAFF.